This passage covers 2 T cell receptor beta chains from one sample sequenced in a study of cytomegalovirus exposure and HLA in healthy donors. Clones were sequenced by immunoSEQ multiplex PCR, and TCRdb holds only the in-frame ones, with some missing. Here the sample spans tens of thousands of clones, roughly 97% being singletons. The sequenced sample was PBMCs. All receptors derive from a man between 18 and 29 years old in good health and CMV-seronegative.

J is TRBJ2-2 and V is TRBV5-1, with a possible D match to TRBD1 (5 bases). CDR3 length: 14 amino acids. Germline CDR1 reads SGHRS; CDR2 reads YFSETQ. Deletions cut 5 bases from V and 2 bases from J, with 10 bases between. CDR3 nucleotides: TGCGCCAGCAGAGCAGGGTCTAACACCGGGGAGCTGTTTTTT. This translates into CASRAGSNTGELFF.

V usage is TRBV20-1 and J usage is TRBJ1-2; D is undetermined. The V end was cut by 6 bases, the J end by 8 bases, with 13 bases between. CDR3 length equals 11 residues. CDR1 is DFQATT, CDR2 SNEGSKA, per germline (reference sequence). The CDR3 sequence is CSADSTGGYTF. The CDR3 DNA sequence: TGCAGTGCCGACTCAACGGGGGGCTACACCTTC.